Below, one TCR beta chain is given with its context. Its antigen is not identified. PCR was performed a second time for about 7 to 11 cycles using a sample-barcoded 5' primer and a J-beta primer mix. Researchers report that each sample yielded at least 3 million CDR3-containing paired-end reads. TCRdb ran MiXCR on the 5' RACE reads and lists one entry per CDR3 protein. Among some 1.4 million distinct CDR3 sequences, about 43% were seen once, and the ten largest hold 7.9%. This sample is drawn from a study of blood T cells in healthy people across ages. From germline, CDR1 is SQVTM and CDR2 ANQGSEA. The CDR3 spans 12 residues. Study outcomes and limitations: There was no known CMV status for donors, so expanded clonotype changes were possibly confounded. It was held that diversity estimates obtained from one million T cells represented underestimates. In these data, TCR beta diversity tracked strongly with naive T cell percentage.

The sample taken for sequencing was blood. The chain recombines TRBV29-1 with TRBJ2-5, with TRBD2 as a possible D gene (6 bases). The DNA end favors TRBJ2-7, so the J call may be wrong. The TCR originated in a woman between 18 and 30 years old in good health. The CDR3 loop reads CSAGGGMGEQYF. In DNA, the CDR3 is TGCAGCGCCGGCGGAGGGATGGGCGAGCAGTACTTC.